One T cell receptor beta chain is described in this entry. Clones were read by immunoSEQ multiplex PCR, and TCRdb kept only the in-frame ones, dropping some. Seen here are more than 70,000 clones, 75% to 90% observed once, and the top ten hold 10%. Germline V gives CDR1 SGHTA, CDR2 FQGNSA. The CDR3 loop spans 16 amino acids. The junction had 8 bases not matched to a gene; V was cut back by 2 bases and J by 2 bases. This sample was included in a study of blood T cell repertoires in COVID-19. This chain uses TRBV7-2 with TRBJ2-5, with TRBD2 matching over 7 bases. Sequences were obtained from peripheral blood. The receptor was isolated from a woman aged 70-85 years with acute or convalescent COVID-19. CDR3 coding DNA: TGTGCCAGCAGCTTATGGGGGGGAGGAGGACAAGAGACCCAGTACTTC. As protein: CASSLWGGGGQETQYF.